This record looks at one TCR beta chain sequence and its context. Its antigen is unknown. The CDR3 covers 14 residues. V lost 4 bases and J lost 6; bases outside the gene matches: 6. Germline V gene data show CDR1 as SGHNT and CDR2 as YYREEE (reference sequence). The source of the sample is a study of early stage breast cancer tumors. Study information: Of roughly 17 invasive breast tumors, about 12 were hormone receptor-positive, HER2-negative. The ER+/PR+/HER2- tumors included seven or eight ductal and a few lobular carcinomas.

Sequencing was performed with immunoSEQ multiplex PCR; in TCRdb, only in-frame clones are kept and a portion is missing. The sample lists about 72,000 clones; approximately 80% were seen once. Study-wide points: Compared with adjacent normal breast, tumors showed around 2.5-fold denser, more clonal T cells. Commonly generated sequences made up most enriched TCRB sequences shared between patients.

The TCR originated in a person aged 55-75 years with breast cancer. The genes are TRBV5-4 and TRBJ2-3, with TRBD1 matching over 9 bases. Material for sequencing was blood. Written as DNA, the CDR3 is TGTGCCAGCAGCCCGGACAGGGGCCGGGATACGCAGTATTTT. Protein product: CASSPDRGRDTQYF.